The 25 T cell receptor beta chains listed next were all sequenced from one sample in a study of CD8 T cells in Susac syndrome (dated 2019 in TCRdb). The library was made by the immunoSEQ multiplex PCR assay. RNA was extracted with the RNeasy kit and roughly 0.45 to 1 ug was reverse transcribed using random hexamers. Through fastp at Q25 and MiXCR, TCRdb rebuilt clones from the public reads, retaining in-frame beta chains. When rows share a CDR3 protein, they turn into one entry using the most common DNA and genes. The sample table records hundreds of thousands of distinct CDR3 sequences; approximately 95% of these occur just once. The ten largest make up 0.07% to 0.095% of the sample. Sequenced: CD4+ T cells from PBMCs. These receptor sequences come from a human donor with multiple sclerosis.

The chain uses TRBV7-9 and TRBJ2-2; no reliable D call. The V gene lost 5 bases and the J gene lost 4 bases, with 11 bases spanning the gap. The germline gives CDR1 SEHNR, CDR2 FQNEAQ (reference sequence). The CDR3 length is 14 residues. Here the CDR3 DNA reads TGTGCCAGCAGCAGAGGACGGATCACCGGGGAGCTGTTTTTT. This codes for CASSRGRITGELFF.

The V gene is TRBV20-1, the J gene TRBJ2-1, with D possibly being TRBD1 (5 bases). This CDR3 contains 12 residues. The germline V and J ends were trimmed by 4 bases and 8 bases, with 12 bases remaining between them. Germline V gives CDR1 DFQATT, CDR2 SNEGSKA (reference sequence). The CDR3 reads CSAKRLQDEQFF. CDR3 bases: TGCAGTGCTAAGAGATTACAGGATGAGCAGTTCTTC.

The gene calls are TRBV7-2 and TRBJ2-3; 7 positions agree with TRBD1. With V trimmed by 0 bases and J by 1 base, 7 bases remained unmatched. There are 17 residues in the CDR3. CDR1 and CDR2 (germline): SGHTA, FQGNSA. The CDR3 is CASSLARGTDRTDTQYF. In nucleotides, the CDR3 is TGTGCCAGCAGCTTAGCAAGGGGGACAGATCGCACAGATACGCAGTATTTT.

This clonotype was recorded only once. The V and J genes are TRBV9 and TRBJ1-6; D gene unclear. The V end was cut by 6 bases, the J end by 10 bases, with 14 bases between. The length of the CDR3 is 13 residues. Germline CDR1 is SGDLS and CDR2 is YYNGEE. CDR3 in amino acids: CASTNLIGSPLHF. CDR3 sequence (DNA): TGTGCCAGCACTAATTTAATAGGATCACCCCTCCACTTT.

The gene calls are TRBV27 and TRBJ2-2, with TRBD1 identical over 8 bases. The CDR3 is 16 residues long. V was clipped by 5 bases and J by 4 bases; unmatched bases: 9. Germline CDR1 MNHEY, CDR2 SMNVEV (reference sequence). This CDR3 reads CASSKRTGTGTGELFF. Written as DNA, the CDR3 is TGTGCCAGCAGTAAGCGGACCGGGACAGGCACCGGGGAGCTGTTTTTT.

In its sample, this clonotype was seen a few times. V and J are TRBV7-6 and TRBJ2-3; a possible D gene is TRBD1 (5 bases). This CDR3 spans 13 amino acids. Germline V gene lookup returns CDR1 SGHVS and CDR2 FNYEAQ. Trimming shortened V by 4 bases and J by 7 bases, and 12 bases separated the two germline ends. CDR3 DNA sequence: TGTGCCAGCAGCTCGACAGCCACCTATACGCAGTATTTT. Its protein is CASSSTATYTQYF.

The chain combines TRBV1 with TRBJ1-2; the D call in the table, TRBD1, was not verified against the DNA. TRBV1 is a listed pseudogene. The CDR3 runs to 13 residues. The CDR3 loop is CTSSRQGIDGYTF. CDR3 nucleotides: TGCACCAGCAGCCGACAGGGGATAGATGGCTACACCTTC.

The chain joins TRBV25-1 to TRBJ1-4, with D tentatively TRBD1 (5 bases). V lost 6 bases to trimming and J lost 3 bases, with 11 bases between them. The CDR3 covers 14 residues. The germline V gene encodes CDR1 MGHDK and CDR2 SYGVNS. The CDR3 is CASRWGGANEKLFF. The CDR3 coding sequence is TGTGCCAGCAGATGGGGGGGGGCTAATGAAAAACTGTTTTTT.

This chain uses TRBV19 with TRBJ1-2; no clear D. Germline V gene data show CDR1 as LNHDA and CDR2 as SQIVND (reference sequence). The V gene lost 6 bases and the J gene lost 2 bases, with 7 bases spanning the gap. CDR3 size: 12 residues. The DNA for the CDR3 is TGTGCCAGTAGCGTGAGAAACTATGGCTACACCTTC. Translating it yields CASSVRNYGYTF.

J is TRBJ1-2 and V is TRBV7-8; D gene uncertain. The V end was cut by 4 bases, the J end by 4 bases, with 13 bases between. The CDR3 extends over 14 amino acids. CDR1 SGHVS and CDR2 FQNEAQ come from the germline V gene. The CDR3 sequence is CASSSGAVTYGYTF. CDR3 sequence (DNA): TGTGCCAGCAGCTCCGGAGCGGTTACCTATGGCTACACCTTC.

The chain has TRBV29-1 and TRBJ2-5; D possibly corresponds to TRBD2 (7 bases). This CDR3 is built from 13 residues. Germline V gene sequence: CDR1 SQVTM, CDR2 ANQGSEA. V was trimmed by 4 bases and J by 5 bases, leaving 14 bases between them. CDR3 loop: CSVVGGAVETQYF. CDR3 DNA: TGCAGCGTTGTGGGGGGGGCTGTGGAGACCCAGTACTTC.

The rearrangement uses TRBV12-3 or TRBV12-4 and TRBJ1-6; weak D call: TRBD1 (5 bases). The CDR3 runs 15 residues. Between the trimmed V and J ends, which lost 5 bases and 7 bases, there was a span of 15 bases. The CDR3 coding sequence is TGTGCCAGCAGTCCTCGGGGGGATATCAATTCACCCCTCCACTTT. It specifies CASSPRGDINSPLHF.

The rearrangement joins TRBV3-1 to TRBJ1-3; D unclear. The CDR3 spans 13 residues. The germline V and J ends were trimmed by 4 bases and 8 bases, with 12 bases remaining between them. Germline loops: CDR1 LGHDT, CDR2 YNNKEL (reference sequence). CDR3 nucleotide sequence: TGTGCCAGCAGCCCAGGCGGGCGGGACACCATATATTTT. Its protein product is CASSPGGRDTIYF.

This clonotype was counted between two and nine times. The chain uses TRBV12-3 or TRBV12-4 and TRBJ2-7; 10 bases are shared with TRBD1. The CDR3 totals 13 residues. The J segment lost 4 bases and the V segment lost 3 bases, leaving 0 bases of the junction unmatched. The chain's CDR3 is CASSLGQGYEQYF. CDR3 bases: TGTGCCAGCAGTTTGGGACAGGGGTACGAGCAGTACTTC.

This chain connects TRBV3-1 to TRBJ1-6; D ambiguous. Trimming took 3 bases from V and 7 from J, leaving 10 bases between them. The CDR3 extends over 14 amino acids. The germline gives CDR1 LGHDT, CDR2 YNNKEL (reference sequence). The CDR3: CASSHTSWNSPLHF. Here the CDR3 DNA reads TGTGCCAGCAGCCATACGTCCTGGAATTCACCCCTCCACTTT. The variable domain in full, completed from reference TRBV3-1 and TRBJ1-6, reads DTAVSQTPKYLVTQMGNDKSIKCEQNLGHDTMYWYKQDSKKFLKIMFSYNNKELIINETVPNRFSPKSPDKAHLNLHINSLELGDSAVYFCASSHTSWNSPLHFGNGTRLTVT.

The rearrangement links TRBV2 to TRBJ2-5; tentatively, D is TRBD1 (6 bases). Trimming took off 3 bases at V and 5 bases at J, with 10 bases between the two ends. There are 13 residues in the CDR3. Germline V gives CDR1 SNHLY, CDR2 FYNNEI. CDR3 sequence (DNA): TGTGCCAGCAGTGAGGACAGTGTGGAGACCCAGTACTTC. Translated, it gives CASSEDSVETQYF.

CDR3 amino acids: CASSLIQNTDTQYF. The CDR3 DNA reads as TGTGCCAGCAGTTTGATACAGAACACAGATACGCAGTATTTT. The chain has TRBV12-3 or TRBV12-4 and TRBJ2-3; D is ambiguous. The V and J ends lost 3 bases and 2 bases respectively, with 9 bases between them. CDR3 length: 14 residues.

The chain couples TRBV20-1 to TRBJ1-6; 10 bases map to TRBD1. The CDR3 spans 15 residues. Germline lookup yields CDR1 DFQATT and CDR2 SNEGSKA (reference sequence). After removal of 5 bases from V and 8 bases from J, the junction contained 9 bases not matched to a gene. CDR3 loop: CSASTDRGNHSPLHF. Here the CDR3 DNA reads TGCAGTGCTTCTACGGACAGGGGGAATCATTCACCCCTCCACTTT.

The chain uses TRBV29-1 and TRBJ2-5; D uncertain. The CDR3 has 13 residues. V was shortened by 5 bases and J by 1 base, with 11 bases between the two germline ends. From germline, CDR1 is SQVTM and CDR2 ANQGSEA. In nucleotides, the CDR3 is TGCAGCGTTTCCGGACCTAGCCAAGAGACCCAGTACTTC. This encodes CSVSGPSQETQYF.

V usage is TRBV7-2 and J usage is TRBJ1-2; weak D call: TRBD1 (5 bases). CDR1 is SGHTA and CDR2 is FQGNSA in the germline V gene. Trimming stripped 0 bases from V and 9 bases from J, with 20 bases between. The CDR3 covers 16 residues. CDR3 amino acids: CASSLAGDGLLKSYTF. Written as DNA, the CDR3 is TGTGCCAGCAGCTTAGCGGGGGACGGACTACTCAAAAGCTACACCTTC.

The chain uses TRBV12-3 or TRBV12-4 and TRBJ1-2; TRBD1 is a possible D gene (6 bases). V shed 3 bases and J shed 8 bases, with 10 bases lying between them. This CDR3 contains 12 residues. The CDR3 protein is CASSFGGAGYTF. The DNA for the CDR3 is TGTGCCAGCAGTTTCGGGGGCGCGGGCTACACCTTC.

The chain uses TRBV5-1 and TRBJ2-1, with D hard to call. V was trimmed by 5 bases and J by 5 bases, leaving 5 bases between them. Germline CDR1 reads SGHRS; CDR2 reads YFSETQ. The CDR3 totals 11 residues. The CDR3 nucleotides are TGCGCCAGCAGGTATAACAATGAGCAGTTCTTC. As protein: CASRYNNEQFF.

The chain uses TRBV30 and TRBJ1-5, with D tentatively TRBD1 (5 bases). Germline V gene data show CDR1 as GTSNPN and CDR2 as SVGIG (reference sequence). This CDR3 spans 15 amino acids. Trimming stripped 2 bases from V and 0 bases from J, with 11 bases between. The CDR3 loop reads CAWSWGTDSNQPQHF. The CDR3 coding sequence is TGTGCCTGGAGTTGGGGGACGGATAGCAATCAGCCCCAGCATTTT. Combining the CDR3 with reference TRBV30 and TRBJ1-5 gives the whole variable domain SQTIHQWPATLVQPVGSPLSLECTVEGTSNPNLYWYRQAAGRGLQLLFYSVGIGQISSEVPQNLSASRPQDRQFILSSKKLLLSDSGFYLCAWSWGTDSNQPQHFGDGTRLSIL.

The rearrangement links TRBV28 to TRBJ1-5; 8 bases fit TRBD1. CDR3 length equals 14 residues. Per the germline V gene, CDR1 is MDHEN and CDR2 is SYDVKM. With 5 bases clipped from V and 7 bases from J, the junction kept 7 bases outside the gene matches. The CDR3 nucleotides read TGTGCCAGCAGTCTCGGCAGGGGGCGGCAGCCCCAGCATTTT. Protein: CASSLGRGRQPQHF. The whole variable domain, filled in from reference TRBV28 and TRBJ1-5, reads DVKVTQSSRYLVKRTGEKVFLECVQDMDHENMFWYRQDPGLGLRLIYFSYDVKMKEKGDIPEGYSVSREKKERFSLILESASTNQTSMYLCASSLGRGRQPQHFGDGTRLSIL.

The rearrangement uses TRBV18 and TRBJ2-3; TRBD1 matches 7 bases. From germline, CDR1 is KGHSH and CDR2 LQKENI. Trimming took 3 bases from V and 5 from J; bases not matched to a gene: 2. This CDR3 comprises 13 residues. CDR3 nucleotides: TGTGCCAGCTCACCGCCAGGGGGAGATACGCAGTATTTT. This sequence encodes CASSPPGGDTQYF.